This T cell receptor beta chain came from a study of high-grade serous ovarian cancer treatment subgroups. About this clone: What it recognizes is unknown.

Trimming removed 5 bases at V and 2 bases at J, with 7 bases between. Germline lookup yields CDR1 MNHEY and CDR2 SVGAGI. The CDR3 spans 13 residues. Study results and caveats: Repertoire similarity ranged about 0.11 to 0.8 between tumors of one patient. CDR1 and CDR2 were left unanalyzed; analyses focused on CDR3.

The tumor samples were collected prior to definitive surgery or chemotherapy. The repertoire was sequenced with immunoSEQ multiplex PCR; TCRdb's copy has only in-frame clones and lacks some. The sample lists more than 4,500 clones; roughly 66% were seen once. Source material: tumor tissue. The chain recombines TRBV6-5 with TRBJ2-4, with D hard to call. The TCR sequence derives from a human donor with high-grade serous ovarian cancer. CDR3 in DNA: TGTGCCAGCAGTAGGCTTTCCAAAAACATTCAGTACTTC. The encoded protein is CASSRLSKNIQYF.